This is a list of T cell receptor beta chains from one sample in a study of read filtering for tumor transcriptome and immune sequencing. TCRdb itself ran the reads through MiXCR, one entry per CDR3 protein. The data contain tens of thousands of distinct CDR3 sequences, roughly 18% of them singletons. The sample comprised a population of CD138-negative cells sorted from bone marrow. Receptors were obtained from a donor older than 35 with multiple myeloma. The CDR3 runs from the conserved cysteine through the conserved F or W. The D gene is left open where the match is weak. Rows give clone size only sometimes, using once, few, many, or a class for an expanded clone.

D | size | J | V | CDR3 | DNA
NA | many | TRBJ1-4 | TRBV20-1 | CSAHLNGEKLFF | TGCAGTGCTCATCTAAATGGTGAAAAACTGTTTTTT
NA | many | TRBJ2-6 | TRBV10-3 | CAISESGPSGANVLTF | TGTGCCATCAGTGAGTCAGGACCCTCTGGGGCCAACGTCCTGACTTTC
TRBD2 | many | TRBJ2-2 | TRBV7-9 | CASSHLAGGHTGELFF | TGTGCCAGCAGTCATCTAGCGGGAGGTCACACCGGGGAGCTGTTTTTT
TRBD2 | many | TRBJ2-1 | TRBV7-8 | CASSFAGTSGSNEQFF | TGTGCCAGCAGCTTCGCCGGGACTAGCGGGAGTAATGAGCAGTTCTTC
NA | many | TRBJ2-3 | TRBV30 | CAWSVRTDTQYF | TGTGCCTGGAGTGTACGCACAGATACGCAGTATTTT
TRBD2 | NA | TRBJ2-7 | TRBV6-6 | CASSSAGGSYEQYF | TGTGCCAGCAGTTCGGCGGGAGGGTCCTACGAGCAGTACTTC
NA | many | TRBJ2-5 | TRBV29-1 | CSVLQGQETQYF | TGCAGCGTTTTGCAGGGGCAAGAGACCCAGTACTTC
NA | NA | TRBJ2-1 | TRBV18 | CAGSLLDGNSEQFF | TGTGCCGGCTCACTTTTGGACGGGAACAGTGAGCAGTTCTTC
NA | many | TRBJ2-5 | TRBV19 | CASSAQETQYF | TGTGCCAGTTCGGCTCAAGAGACCCAGTACTTC
NA | medium-sized | TRBJ2-3 | TRBV28 | CASSFGLSTDTQYF | TGTGCCAGCAGTTTCGGACTTAGCACAGATACGCAGTATTTT
TRBD1 | NA | TRBJ2-1 | TRBV7-9 | CASRDTGVGEQFF | TGTGCCAGCAGAGATACAGGGGTTGGTGAGCAGTTCTTC
NA | NA | TRBJ2-5 | TRBV28 | CATRRQALETQYF | TGTGCCACCCGTCGACAGGCCCTAGAGACCCAGTACTTC
NA | many | TRBJ2-6 | TRBV19 | CASSLISGANVLTF | TGTGCCAGTAGCTTGATCTCTGGGGCCAACGTCCTGACTTTC
TRBD2 | many | TRBJ2-5 | TRBV9 | CASSEWTSGQETQYF | TGTGCCAGCAGCGAATGGACTAGCGGACAAGAGACCCAGTACTTC
NA | few | TRBJ1-3 | TRBV29-1 | CSVRGTRNTIYF | TGCAGCGTTCGAGGCACACGAAACACCATATATTTT
NA | many | TRBJ2-3 | TRBV20-1 | CSAQDPTSTDTQYF | TGCAGTGCCCAGGACCCCACTAGCACAGATACGCAGTATTTT
TRBD1 | many | TRBJ1-1 | TRBV4-1 | CASSQNTRQGGTEAFF | TGCGCCAGCAGCCAAAATACCCGACAGGGAGGCACTGAAGCTTTCTTT
TRBD2 | many | TRBJ2-3 | TRBV5-4 | CASSLAGAADTQYF | TGTGCCAGCAGCCTAGCGGGAGCAGCAGATACGCAGTATTTT
NA | many | TRBJ1-1 | TRBV20-1 | CSASEGGWNTEAFF | TGCAGTGCTAGTGAGGGGGGCTGGAACACTGAAGCTTTCTTT
TRBD1 | NA | TRBJ1-2 | TRBV30 | CAWSVLTGNGYTF | TGTGCCTGGAGTGTATTGACAGGGAATGGCTACACCTTC
TRBD2 | NA | TRBJ2-1 | TRBV7-3 | CASSALAGVGGEQFF | TGTGCCAGCAGCGCACTAGCGGGAGTCGGGGGTGAGCAGTTCTTC
TRBD1 | many | TRBJ1-1 | TRBV7-8 | CASSALTGSGYTEAFF | TGTGCCAGCAGTGCCCTGACAGGGTCGGGGTACACTGAAGCTTTCTTT